The next 15 T cell receptor beta chains were all read from a single sample in a study of OX40 agonist ivuxolimab in advanced cancers. Sequenced by immunoSEQ multiplex PCR; TCRdb stores in-frame clones only, minus some. The sample comprises about 45,000 clones, approximately 91% of which are singletons, and around a fifth rests with the top ten. Material: CD4+ or CD8+ T cells sorted from blood, obtained in a trial of the OX40 agonist ivuxolimab. These receptors were collected from an adult with an advanced solid tumor such as melanoma, head and neck, liver or kidney cancer.

The chain joins TRBV5-4 to TRBJ2-7; D is unclear. This CDR3 spans 11 amino acids. V was cut by 3 bases and J by 5 bases, with 6 bases left in between. Per the germline V gene, CDR1 is SGHNT and CDR2 is YYREEE (reference sequence). The CDR3 DNA follows: TGTGCCAGCAGCTCGGCCGACGAGCAGTACTTC. This translates into CASSSADEQYF.

This clone appeared once. The chain is built from TRBV7-8 and TRBJ1-1; unclear D gene. Deletions cut 6 bases from V and 3 bases from J, with 11 bases between. This CDR3 spans 13 amino acids. Germline CDR1 SGHVS, CDR2 FQNEAQ. The CDR3 spells CASRREGHTEAFF. In DNA, the CDR3 is TGTGCCAGCAGGCGTGAAGGCCACACTGAAGCTTTCTTT. Looking up the rest from reference TRBV7-8 and TRBJ1-1 gives the full variable domain: GAGVSQSPRYKVAKRGQDVALRCDPISGHVSLFWYQQALGQGPEFLTYFQNEAQLDKSGLPSDRFFAERPEGSVSTLKIQRTQQEDSAVYLCASRREGHTEAFFGQGTRLTVV.

The chain recombines TRBV6-5 with TRBJ2-1, with D unclear. CDR3 length equals 14 residues. Germline CDR1 reads MNHEY; CDR2 reads SVGAGI. V was trimmed by 0 bases and J by 7 bases, leaving 10 bases between them. The CDR3 nucleotides read TGTGCCAGCAGTTACTCCGCGGAATCTAATGAGCAGTTCTTC. This codes for CASSYSAESNEQFF.

A single count supports this clone. V usage is TRBV13 and J usage is TRBJ2-3; 7 bases map to TRBD2. Trimming cost V 4 bases and J 3 bases; bases outside gene matches: 10. CDR3 size: 16 residues. Germline V gene data show CDR1 as PRHDT and CDR2 as FYEKMQ (reference sequence). CDR3 coding DNA: TGTGCCAGCAGCTCCATAAGCGGGGACGAGACAGATACGCAGTATTTT. Translating gives CASSSISGDETDTQYF.

J is TRBJ2-3 and V is TRBV2; D is undetermined. With 3 bases removed from V and 6 bases from J, the gap between germline ends came to 4 bases. In germline, CDR1 is SNHLY, CDR2 FYNNEI. The CDR3 covers 11 residues. The CDR3 loop is CASSDRDTQYF. The DNA of the CDR3 is TGTGCCAGCAGTGACCGGGATACGCAGTATTTT.

The chain links TRBV6-5 to TRBJ2-7; 7 bases are shared with TRBD2. Germline CDR1 MNHEY, CDR2 SVGAGI. V was pared by 8 bases and J by 6 bases, with 7 bases of the junction left unmatched. The CDR3 spans 12 residues. Here the CDR3 reads CASRGGRSEQYF. CDR3 DNA sequence: TGTGCCAGCCGCGGCGGGAGATCCGAGCAGTACTTC.

The chain is built from TRBV19 and TRBJ2-6; D is perhaps TRBD1 (6 bases). Trimming left V 4 bases short and J 1 base short, with 8 bases between. From germline, CDR1 is LNHDA and CDR2 SQIVND (reference sequence). This CDR3 comprises 15 residues. This CDR3 reads CASSTTGSGANVLTF. CDR3 nucleotide sequence: TGTGCCAGTAGTACCACAGGGTCTGGGGCCAACGTCCTGACTTTC.

This chain links TRBV18 with TRBJ2-3; 9 bases map to TRBD1. The CDR3 covers 14 residues. The V segment lost 6 bases and the J segment 2 bases; nucleotides outside the gene matches: 3. Germline CDR1 reads KGHSH; CDR2 reads LQKENI. The CDR3 bases are TGTGCCAGCTCTAACAGGGGGCCCACAGATACGCAGTATTTT. It specifies CASSNRGPTDTQYF. The complete variable domain, with remaining parts taken from reference TRBV18 and TRBJ2-3, reads NAGVMQNPRHLVRRRGQEARLRCSPMKGHSHVYWYRQLPEEGLKFMVYLQKENIIDESGMPKERFSAEFPKEGPSILRIQQVVRGDSAAYFCASSNRGPTDTQYFGPGTRLTVL.

The rearrangement uses TRBV19 and TRBJ2-3, with 10 bases that match TRBD2. Per the germline V gene, CDR1 is LNHDA and CDR2 is SQIVND (reference sequence). The ends lost 8 bases at V and 3 bases at J; junction bases unmatched: 5. The CDR3 extends over 14 amino acids. The CDR3 DNA reads TGTGCCAGTCTAGCGGGAGTGGGGACAGATACGCAGTATTTT. This gives the protein CASLAGVGTDTQYF. The whole variable domain, filled in from reference TRBV19 and TRBJ2-3, reads DGGITQSPKYLFRKEGQNVTLSCEQNLNHDAMYWYRQDPGQGLRLIYYSQIVNDFQKGDIAEGYSVSREKKESFPLTVTSAQKNPTAFYLCASLAGVGTDTQYFGPGTRLTVL.

The V and J genes are TRBV6-5 and TRBJ2-7; D unclear. CDR1 and CDR2 from the germline V gene are MNHEY and SVGAGI. Trimming stripped 6 bases from V and 3 bases from J, with 18 bases between. The CDR3 is made up of 15 amino acids. CDR3 in DNA: TGTGCCAGCAGCCCCATACCTGAATTTCTCTACGAGCAGTACTTC. Translation: CASSPIPEFLYEQYF.

The genes are TRBV9 and TRBJ1-1, with no clear D. Trimming removed 4 bases at V and 3 bases at J, with 19 bases between. CDR1 is SGDLS, CDR2 YYNGEE, per germline. The CDR3 totals 16 residues. CDR3: CASSFHKVEVYTEAFF. CDR3 nucleotides: TGTGCCAGCAGCTTTCATAAGGTGGAGGTGTACACTGAAGCTTTCTTT. The whole variable domain, filled in from reference TRBV9 and TRBJ1-1, reads DSGVTQTPKHLITATGQRVTLRCSPRSGDLSVYWYQQSLDQGLQFLIQYYNGEERAKGNILERFSAQQFPDLHSELNLSSLELGDSALYFCASSFHKVEVYTEAFFGQGTRLTVV.

The chain combines TRBV6-1 with TRBJ2-3, with 11 positions matching TRBD2. Germline assignment: CDR1 MNHNS and CDR2 SASEGT. V trimming: 2 bases; J trimming: 7 bases; junction bases outside the gene matches: 11. The CDR3 runs 17 residues. CDR3 protein: CASSEWVAGGPGNTQYF. The CDR3 DNA follows: TGTGCCAGCAGTGAATGGGTAGCGGGAGGGCCGGGGAATACGCAGTATTTT.

The chain recombines TRBV13 with TRBJ2-3, with D maybe TRBD2 (5 bases). The CDR3 is 14 residues long. The V and J ends lost 1 base and 8 bases respectively, with 13 bases between them. Germline CDR1 reads PRHDT; CDR2 reads FYEKMQ (reference sequence). The CDR3 DNA reads TGTGCCAGCAGCTTAGAGCGGTCCCCGGGTACGCAGTATTTT. Protein product: CASSLERSPGTQYF.

This clone came up once. The chain recombines TRBV7-9 with TRBJ2-3; D uncertain. The CDR3 sequence is 13 residues long. Germline values: CDR1 SEHNR, CDR2 FQNEAQ (reference sequence). V gave up 4 bases and J gave up 6 bases, with 11 bases separating them. For the CDR3, the DNA is TGTGCCAGCAGCTATAGGCTAGGGGATACGCAGTATTTT. Its translation: CASSYRLGDTQYF.

The chain links TRBV7-9 to TRBJ1-2, with a possible D match to TRBD1 (6 bases). Germline V gene data show CDR1 as SEHNR and CDR2 as FQNEAQ (reference sequence). The CDR3 has 15 amino acids. The germline V and J ends were trimmed by 5 bases and 3 bases, with 16 bases remaining between them. The CDR3 nucleotides read TGTGCCAGCAGCCCACCTGACAGGACTTACTATGGCTACACCTTC. It is translated as CASSPPDRTYYGYTF.